This T cell receptor beta chain is drawn from a study of blood T cells in healthy people across ages. On the study more broadly: Capture by template switching was about one barcoded beta molecule per two T cells.

V dropped 1 base and J dropped 0 bases, with 5 bases sitting between them. The CDR3 runs 14 residues. The germline V gene encodes CDR1 LGHDT and CDR2 YNNKEL (reference sequence). Through a sample-barcoded 5' primer and a J-beta primer mix, a second PCR was run for about 6 to 12 cycles. TCRdb reprocessed the 5' RACE reads with MiXCR, giving one entry per CDR3 protein. This table has approximately 800,000 distinct CDR3 sequences, 53% appearing once. The sequencing sample was made of blood. This TCR was sampled from an elderly man in good health. The chain has TRBV3-1 and TRBJ2-3; the D is unclear. The CDR3: CASSQASSTDTQYF. DNA of the CDR3: TGTGCCAGCAGCCAAGCTTCTAGCACAGATACGCAGTATTTT.